These T cell receptor beta chains were read from a single sample in a study of CXCR3-negative and CXCR3-positive naive CD8 T cells. TCRdb re-called the 5' RACE reads and catalogs CDR3 proteins one per entry, DNA excluded. This listing includes about 8,700 distinct CDR3 sequences. Sample: naive CXCR3- CD8+ T cells from blood. These receptors came from a human donor in good health. Some clones in this sample may be carry-over from other donors' samples. Both conserved end residues are part of each CDR3. Each record gives: J gene, V gene, clone size, CDR3 protein. Not every row has a clone size; where given, it reads once, few, many or a size class.

TRBJ2-5	TRBV27	NA	CASRGGATQYF
TRBJ2-3	TRBV11-2	NA	CASSYVRGSDTQYF
TRBJ2-7	TRBV5-6	NA	CASSLDWGAYEQYF
TRBJ2-2	TRBV20-1	medium-sized	CSAEGTTNTGELFF
TRBJ1-2	TRBV24-1	NA	CATTLGDYGYTF
TRBJ1-2	TRBV29-1	medium-sized	CSVRPGTDYGYTF
TRBJ2-3	TRBV29-1	NA	CSVETPRASGTTDTQYF
TRBJ2-7	TRBV3-1	medium-sized	CASSQGTGVNYEQYF
TRBJ2-7	TRBV5-1	NA	CASSLTSGTYEQYF
TRBJ2-1	TRBV7-8	NA	CASSLGFYEQFF
TRBJ2-1	TRBV5-1	NA	CASSFLAQGDNEQFF
TRBJ2-1	TRBV5-1	medium-sized	CASSGRGTSGSTNEQFF
TRBJ2-7	TRBV7-6	NA	CASTNSGRAYEQYF